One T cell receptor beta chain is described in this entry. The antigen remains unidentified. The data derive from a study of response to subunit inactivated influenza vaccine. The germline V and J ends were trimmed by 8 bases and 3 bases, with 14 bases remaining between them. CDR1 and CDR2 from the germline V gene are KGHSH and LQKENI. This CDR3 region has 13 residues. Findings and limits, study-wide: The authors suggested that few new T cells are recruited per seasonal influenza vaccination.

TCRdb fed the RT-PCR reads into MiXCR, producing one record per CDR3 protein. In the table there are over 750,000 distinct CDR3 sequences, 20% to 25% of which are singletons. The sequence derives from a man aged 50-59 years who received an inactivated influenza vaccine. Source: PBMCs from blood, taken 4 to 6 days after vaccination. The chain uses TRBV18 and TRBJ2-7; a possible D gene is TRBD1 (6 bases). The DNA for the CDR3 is TGTGCCAGCAACACAGGGATAGACTACGAGCAGTACTTC. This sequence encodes CASNTGIDYEQYF. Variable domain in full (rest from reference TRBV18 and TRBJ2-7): NAGVMQNPRHLVRRRGQEARLRCSPMKGHSHVYWYRQLPEEGLKFMVYLQKENIIDESGMPKERFSAEFPKEGPSILRIQQVVRGDSAAYFCASNTGIDYEQYFGPGTRLTVT.